This T cell receptor (beta chain) stems from a study of response to subunit inactivated influenza vaccine. As to this clonotype: The antigen is undetermined.

Germline assignment: CDR1 GTSNPN and CDR2 SVGIG (reference sequence). V trimming: 4 bases; J trimming: 9 bases; junction bases outside the gene matches: 15. The CDR3 consists of 16 residues. The study, taken as a whole, reports: That few new T cells are recruited by each seasonal influenza vaccination was the authors' suggestion.

TCRdb called the RT-PCR reads again in MiXCR, with one record for every CDR3 protein. This sample has 180,000 or so distinct CDR3 sequences, with over 9.5% found just once. These data also featured in a second study, about T cells expressing NK-cell markers. That work states: It was by 5'RACE template switching with UMIs that TCR beta cDNA was made. TCR beta repertoires came from sorted CD3+CD56+NKG2C+, CD3+CD56+NKG2C- and CD3+CD56-NKG2C+ T cells. Among a handful of donors, these clonotypes also ranked first in the CD3+CD56-NKG2C+ fraction.

The sample here was CD8+ T cells sorted from PBMCs, taken about 13 days after vaccination. The rearrangement links TRBV30 to TRBJ2-1; 10 bases are a match to TRBD1. The TCR comes from a man aged 45-60 years who received an inactivated influenza vaccine. The CDR3 protein is CAWIPRQGAGHGEQFF. CDR3 nucleotide sequence: TGTGCCTGGATTCCCCGACAGGGGGCTGGCCATGGTGAGCAGTTCTTC.